This T cell receptor (beta chain) was documented in a study of blood T cells in healthy people across ages. A second roughly 7 to 12 cycle PCR used barcoded and J-beta primers. TCRdb called the 5' RACE reads again in MiXCR, with one record for every CDR3 protein. The sample holds roughly 1.9 million distinct CDR3 sequences, around 40% seen once. The CDR3 totals 14 residues. Trimming took off 0 bases at V and 8 bases at J, with 14 bases between the two ends. Germline assignment: CDR1 SGHRS and CDR2 YFSETQ. The sequencing sample was made of blood. The chain has TRBV5-1 and TRBJ1-1; D unclear. This sequence was found in a human donor in good health. Here the CDR3 DNA reads TGCGCCAGCAGCTTGGGGAGTTTGAGTTTAGAAGCTTTCTTT. Amino acids: CASSLGSLSLEAFF. The full variable domain, with the rest looked up from reference TRBV5-1 and TRBJ1-1, is KAGVTQTPRYLIKTRGQQVTLSCSPISGHRSVSWYQQTPGQGLQFLFEYFSETQRNKGNFPGRFSGRQFSNSRSEMNVSTLELGDSALYLCASSLGSLSLEAFFGQGTRLTVV.